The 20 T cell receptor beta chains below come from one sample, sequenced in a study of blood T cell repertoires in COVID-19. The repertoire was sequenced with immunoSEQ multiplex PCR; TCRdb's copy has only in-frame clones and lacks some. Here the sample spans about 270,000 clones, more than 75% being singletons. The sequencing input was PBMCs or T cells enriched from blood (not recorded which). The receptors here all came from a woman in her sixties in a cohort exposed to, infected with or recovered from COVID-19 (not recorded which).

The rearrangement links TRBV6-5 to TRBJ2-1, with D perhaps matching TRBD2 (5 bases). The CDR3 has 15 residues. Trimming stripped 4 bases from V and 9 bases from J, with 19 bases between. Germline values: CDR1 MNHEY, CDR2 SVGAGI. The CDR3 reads CASSLTTVVSGEQFF. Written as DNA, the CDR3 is TGTGCCAGCAGTTTGACTACTGTAGTCAGCGGTGAGCAGTTCTTC.

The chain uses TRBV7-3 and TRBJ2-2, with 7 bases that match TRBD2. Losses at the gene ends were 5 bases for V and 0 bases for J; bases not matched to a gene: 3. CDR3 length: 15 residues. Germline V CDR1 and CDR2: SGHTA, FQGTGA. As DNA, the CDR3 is TGTGCCAGCAGCCCTAGCGGCTCGAACACCGGGGAGCTGTTTTTT. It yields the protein CASSPSGSNTGELFF.

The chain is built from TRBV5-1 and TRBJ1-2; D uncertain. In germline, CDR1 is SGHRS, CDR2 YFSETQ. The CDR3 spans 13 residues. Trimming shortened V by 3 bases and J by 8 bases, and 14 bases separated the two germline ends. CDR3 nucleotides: TGCGCCAGCAGCTCACGGGAGATGTACGGCTACACCTTC. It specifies CASSSREMYGYTF.

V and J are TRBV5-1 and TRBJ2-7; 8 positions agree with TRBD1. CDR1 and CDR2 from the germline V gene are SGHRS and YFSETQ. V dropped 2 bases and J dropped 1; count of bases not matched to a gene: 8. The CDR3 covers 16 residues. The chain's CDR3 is CASSFGPWTGSYEQYF. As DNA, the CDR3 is TGCGCCAGCAGCTTCGGCCCATGGACAGGGTCCTACGAGCAGTACTTC.

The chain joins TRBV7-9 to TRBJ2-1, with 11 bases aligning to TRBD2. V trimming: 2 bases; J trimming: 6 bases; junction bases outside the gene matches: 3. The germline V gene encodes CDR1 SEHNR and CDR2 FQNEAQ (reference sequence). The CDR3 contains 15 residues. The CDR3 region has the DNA TGTGCCAGCAGCTTATTAGCGGGAGGGTTCAATGAGCAGTTCTTC. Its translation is CASSLLAGGFNEQFF.

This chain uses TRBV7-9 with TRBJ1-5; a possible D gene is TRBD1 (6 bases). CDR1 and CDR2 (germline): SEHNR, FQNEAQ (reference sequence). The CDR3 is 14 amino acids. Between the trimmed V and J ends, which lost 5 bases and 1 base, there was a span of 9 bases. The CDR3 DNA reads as TGTGCCAGCAGCCGCACAGGGAGCAATCAGCCCCAGCATTTT. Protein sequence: CASSRTGSNQPQHF.

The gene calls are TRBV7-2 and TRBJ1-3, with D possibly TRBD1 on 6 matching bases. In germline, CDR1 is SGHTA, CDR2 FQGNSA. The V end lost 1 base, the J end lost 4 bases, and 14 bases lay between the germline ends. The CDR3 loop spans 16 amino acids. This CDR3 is CASSLEGVGSGNTIYF. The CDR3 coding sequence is TGTGCCAGCAGCTTAGAGGGGGTGGGGTCGGGAAACACCATATATTTT.

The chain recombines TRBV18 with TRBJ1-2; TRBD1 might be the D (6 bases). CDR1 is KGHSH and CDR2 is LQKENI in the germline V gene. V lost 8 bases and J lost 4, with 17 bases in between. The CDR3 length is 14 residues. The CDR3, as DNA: TGTGCCAGCCGCGGTAGCGGGACAACCTATGGCTACACCTTC. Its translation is CASRGSGTTYGYTF.

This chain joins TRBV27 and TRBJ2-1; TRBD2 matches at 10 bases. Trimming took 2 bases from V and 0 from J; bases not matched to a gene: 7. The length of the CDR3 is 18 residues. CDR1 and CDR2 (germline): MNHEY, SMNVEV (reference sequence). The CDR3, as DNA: TGTGCCAGCAGTTTAAGGCTAGCGGGAGATGGCTCCTACAATGAGCAGTTCTTC. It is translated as CASSLRLAGDGSYNEQFF.

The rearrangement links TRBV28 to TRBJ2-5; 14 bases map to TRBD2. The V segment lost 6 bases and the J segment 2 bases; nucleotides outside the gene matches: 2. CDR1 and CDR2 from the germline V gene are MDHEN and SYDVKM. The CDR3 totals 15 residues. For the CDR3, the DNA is TGTGCCAGCAGGCGACTAGCGGGAGGGCAAGAGACCCAGTACTTC. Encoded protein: CASRRLAGGQETQYF. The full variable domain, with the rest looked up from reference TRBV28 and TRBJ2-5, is DVKVTQSSRYLVKRTGEKVFLECVQDMDHENMFWYRQDPGLGLRLIYFSYDVKMKEKGDIPEGYSVSREKKERFSLILESASTNQTSMYLCASRRLAGGQETQYFGPGTRLLVL.

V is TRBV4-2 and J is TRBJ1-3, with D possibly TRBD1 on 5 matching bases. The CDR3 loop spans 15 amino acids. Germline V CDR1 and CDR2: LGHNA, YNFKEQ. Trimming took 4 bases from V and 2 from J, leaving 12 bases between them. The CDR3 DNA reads TGTGCCAGCAGCCCCACCGGGACTGCTGGAAACACCATATATTTT. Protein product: CASSPTGTAGNTIYF.

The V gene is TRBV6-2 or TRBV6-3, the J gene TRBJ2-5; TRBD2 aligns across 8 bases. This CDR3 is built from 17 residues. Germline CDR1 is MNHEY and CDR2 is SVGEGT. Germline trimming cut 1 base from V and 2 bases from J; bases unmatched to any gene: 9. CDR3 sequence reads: CASSYYGSGTKQETQYF. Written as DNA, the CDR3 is TGTGCCAGCAGTTACTACGGTAGCGGGACCAAACAAGAGACCCAGTACTTC.

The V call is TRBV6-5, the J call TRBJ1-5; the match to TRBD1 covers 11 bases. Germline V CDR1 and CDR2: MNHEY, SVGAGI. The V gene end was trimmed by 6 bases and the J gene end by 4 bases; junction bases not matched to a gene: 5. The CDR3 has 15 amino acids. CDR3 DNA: TGTGCCAGCAGCCCGGACAGGGGGCGAAATCAGCCCCAGCATTTT. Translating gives CASSPDRGRNQPQHF.

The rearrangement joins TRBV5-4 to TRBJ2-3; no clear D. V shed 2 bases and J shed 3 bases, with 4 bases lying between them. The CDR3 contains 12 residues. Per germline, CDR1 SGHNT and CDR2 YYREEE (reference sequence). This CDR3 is CASSFTTDTQYF. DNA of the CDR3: TGTGCCAGCAGCTTTACTACAGATACGCAGTATTTT.

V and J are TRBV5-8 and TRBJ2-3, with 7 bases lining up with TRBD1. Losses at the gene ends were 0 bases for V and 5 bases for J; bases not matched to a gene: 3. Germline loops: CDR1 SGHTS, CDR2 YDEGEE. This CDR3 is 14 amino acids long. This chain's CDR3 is CASSLDRGVDTQYF. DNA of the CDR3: TGTGCCAGCAGCTTGGACAGGGGAGTAGATACGCAGTATTTT.

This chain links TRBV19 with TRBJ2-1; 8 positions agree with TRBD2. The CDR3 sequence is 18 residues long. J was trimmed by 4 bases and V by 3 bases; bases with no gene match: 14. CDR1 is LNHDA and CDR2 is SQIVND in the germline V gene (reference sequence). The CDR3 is CASSMLTATSAKYNEQFF. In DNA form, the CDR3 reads TGTGCCAGTAGTATGCTCACCGCGACTAGCGCCAAGTACAATGAGCAGTTCTTC.

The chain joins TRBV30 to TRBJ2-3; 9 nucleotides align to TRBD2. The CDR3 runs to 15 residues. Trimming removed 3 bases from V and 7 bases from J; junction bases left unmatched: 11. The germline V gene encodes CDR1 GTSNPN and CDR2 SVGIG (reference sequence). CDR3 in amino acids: CAWRRLAGKMNTQYF. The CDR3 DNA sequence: TGTGCCTGGAGGAGGCTAGCGGGAAAAATGAATACGCAGTATTTT.

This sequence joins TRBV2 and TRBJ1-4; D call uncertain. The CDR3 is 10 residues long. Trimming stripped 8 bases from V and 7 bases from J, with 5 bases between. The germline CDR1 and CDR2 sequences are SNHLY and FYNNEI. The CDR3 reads CASEAEKLFF. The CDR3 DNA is TGTGCCAGCGAGGCTGAAAAACTGTTTTTT.

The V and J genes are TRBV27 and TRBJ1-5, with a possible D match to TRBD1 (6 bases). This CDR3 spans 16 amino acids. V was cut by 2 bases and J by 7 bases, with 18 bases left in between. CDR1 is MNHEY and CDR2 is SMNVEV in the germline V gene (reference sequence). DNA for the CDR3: TGTGCCAGCAGTTTACGCCCGGGTAGGGGGGGACAGCCCCAGCATTTT. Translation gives CASSLRPGRGGQPQHF.

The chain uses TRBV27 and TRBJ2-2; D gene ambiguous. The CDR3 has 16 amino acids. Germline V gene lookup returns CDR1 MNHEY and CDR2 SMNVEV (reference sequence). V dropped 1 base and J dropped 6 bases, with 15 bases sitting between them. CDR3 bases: TGTGCCAGCAGTTTATTGACACGTATTCTATCCGGGGAGCTGTTTTTT. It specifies CASSLLTRILSGELFF.